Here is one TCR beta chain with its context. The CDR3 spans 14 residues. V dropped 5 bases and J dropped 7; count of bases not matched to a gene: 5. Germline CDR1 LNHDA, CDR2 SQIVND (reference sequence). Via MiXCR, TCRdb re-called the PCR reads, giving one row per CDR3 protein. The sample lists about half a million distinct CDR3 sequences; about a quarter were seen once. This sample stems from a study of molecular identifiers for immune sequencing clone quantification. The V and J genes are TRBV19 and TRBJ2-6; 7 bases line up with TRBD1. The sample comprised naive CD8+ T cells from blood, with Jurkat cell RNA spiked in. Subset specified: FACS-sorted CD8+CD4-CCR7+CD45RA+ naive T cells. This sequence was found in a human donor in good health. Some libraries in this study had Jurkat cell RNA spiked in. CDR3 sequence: CASSANRGANVLTF. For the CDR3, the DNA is TGTGCCAGTAGTGCGAACAGGGGAGCCAACGTCCTGACTTTC. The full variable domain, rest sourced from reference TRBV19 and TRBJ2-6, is DGGITQSPKYLFRKEGQNVTLSCEQNLNHDAMYWYRQDPGQGLRLIYYSQIVNDFQKGDIAEGYSVSREKKESFPLTVTSAQKNPTAFYLCASSANRGANVLTFGAGSRLTVL.